This T cell receptor beta chain comes out of a study of cytomegalovirus exposure and HLA in healthy donors. The CDR3 is 16 amino acids. Germline CDR1 is MNHEY and CDR2 is SMNVEV (reference sequence). The V gene lost 5 bases and the J gene lost 10 bases, with 21 bases spanning the gap. Primers for the PCR totalled 60 Vbeta and 13 Jbeta. Data came from immunoSEQ multiplex PCR; TCRdb stores just in-frame clones and leaves some out. The table lists around 120,000 clones, about four fifths of them singletons. The sample comprised PBMCs. The J gene is TRBJ1-6, the V gene TRBV27; D gene ambiguous. The clonotype was recovered from a man younger than 35 in good health and CMV-seronegative. CDR3 sequence reads: CASSPGVGKSSSPLHF. CDR3 in DNA: TGTGCCAGCAGTCCCGGGGTTGGAAAGTCCTCCTCACCCCTCCACTTT.